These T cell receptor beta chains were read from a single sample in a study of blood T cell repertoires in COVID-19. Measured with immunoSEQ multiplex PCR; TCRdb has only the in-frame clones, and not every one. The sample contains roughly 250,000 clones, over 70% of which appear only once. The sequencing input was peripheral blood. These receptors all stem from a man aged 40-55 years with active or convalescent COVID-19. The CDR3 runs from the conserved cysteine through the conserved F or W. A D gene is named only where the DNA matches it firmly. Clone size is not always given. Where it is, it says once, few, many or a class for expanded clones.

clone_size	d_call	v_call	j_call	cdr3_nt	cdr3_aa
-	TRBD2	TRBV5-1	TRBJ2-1	TGCGCCAGCAGCTTGGCCACTAGCGGGCCTCTGGCGGGATATGAGCAGTTCTTC	CASSLATSGPLAGYEQFF
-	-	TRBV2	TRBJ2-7	TGTGCCAGCGTACAAGCGCGTCCCTACGAGCAGTACTTC	CASVQARPYEQYF
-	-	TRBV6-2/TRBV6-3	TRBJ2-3	TGTGCCAGCAGTTACGACGCACGACAAGTGAGCCCTAGCACAGATACGCAGTATTTT	CASSYDARQVSPSTDTQYF
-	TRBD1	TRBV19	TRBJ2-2	TGTGCCAGCCGGACCGGGACAGTCACCGGGGAGCTGTTTTTT	CASRTGTVTGELFF
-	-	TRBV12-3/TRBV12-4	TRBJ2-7	TGTGCCAGCACCTCGGGGTACGAGCAGTACTTC	CASTSGYEQYF
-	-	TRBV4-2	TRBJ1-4	TGTGCCAGCAGCCCAAAGAATGCGACAGCAACTAATGAAAAACTGTTTTTT	CASSPKNATATNEKLFF
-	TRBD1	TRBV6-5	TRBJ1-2	TGTGCCAGCAGGAAGACAGGGACCTATAACTATGGCTACACCTTC	CASRKTGTYNYGYTF
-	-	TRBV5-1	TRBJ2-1	TGCGCCAGCAGCTCGAACAGGGATTCCCACAATGAGCAGTTCTTC	CASSSNRDSHNEQFF
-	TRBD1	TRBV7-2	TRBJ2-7	TGTGCCAGCAGCGCGCCCGCCGGGACAGCCCTATACGAGCAGTACTTC	CASSAPAGTALYEQYF
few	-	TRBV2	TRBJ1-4	TGTGCCAGCAGTGAGACTGTGAAACTGTTTTTT	CASSETVKLFF
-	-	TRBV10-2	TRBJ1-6	TGCGCCAGCAGGAAAGAAGGACCGGGATGGTCACCCCTCCACTTT	CASRKEGPGWSPLHF
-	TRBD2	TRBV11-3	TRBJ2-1	TGTGCCAGCAGGAGGGACGGCGGGAGGGTAGACAATGAGCAGTTCTTC	CASRRDGGRVDNEQFF
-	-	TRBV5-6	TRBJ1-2	TGTGCCAGCAGCTTGAACGAGTTTCAAGGCTACACCTTC	CASSLNEFQGYTF
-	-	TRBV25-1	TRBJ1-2	TGTGCCAGCAGTGAAAAATCAGGGATCTATGGCTACACCTTC	CASSEKSGIYGYTF
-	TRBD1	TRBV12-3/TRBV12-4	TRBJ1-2	TGTGCCAGCAGTCTCGACAGGGTCGGCTACACCTTC	CASSLDRVGYTF
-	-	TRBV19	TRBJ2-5	TGTGCCAGTAGTACTGGTCAGGGGGAGACCCAGTACTTC	CASSTGQGETQYF
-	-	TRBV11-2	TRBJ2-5	TGTGCCAGCAGCCATGGCCAAACAGTGTACCAAGAGACCCAGTACTTC	CASSHGQTVYQETQYF
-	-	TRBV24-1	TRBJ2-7	TGTGCCACCAGTGATCCAAGCATGAACGAGCAGTACTTC	CATSDPSMNEQYF
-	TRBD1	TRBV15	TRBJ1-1	TGTGCCACCAGCAGAGAGGACAGGAGTGGCACTGAAGCTTTCTTT	CATSREDRSGTEAFF
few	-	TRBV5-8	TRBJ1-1	TGTGCCAGCAGCCAACGACAGCGTATGAACACTGAAGCTTTCTTT	CASSQRQRMNTEAFF
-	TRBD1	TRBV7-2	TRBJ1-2	TGTGCCGGAGCGGGACAGGCAAACTATGGCTACACCTTC	CAGAGQANYGYTF
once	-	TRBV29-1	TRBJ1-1	TGCAGCGTTGGAGGCCCCCTTCGTAGGGTGGGTAAGGAGGGCGCTTTCTTT	CSVGGPLRRVGKEGAFF
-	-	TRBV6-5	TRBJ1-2	TGTGCCAGCAGCCTCCTAACTAACTATGGCTACACCTTC	CASSLLTNYGYTF
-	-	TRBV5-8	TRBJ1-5	TGTGCCAGCAGCTCCCGTTCGGTGTTGATTCAGCCCCAGCATTTT	CASSSRSVLIQPQHF
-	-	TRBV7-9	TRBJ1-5	TGTGCCAGCAGCAGATCGACAGATCAGCCCCAGCATTTT	CASSRSTDQPQHF
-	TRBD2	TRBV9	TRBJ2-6	TGTGCCAGCAGCCATCCGGGGGGTACTCGGAGCTCTGGGGCCAACGTCCTGACTTTC	CASSHPGGTRSSGANVLTF
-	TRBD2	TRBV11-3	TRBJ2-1	TGTGCCAGCAGCTTAGTGGCCCTACGGGGGGGCCGGGATGAGCAGTTCTTC	CASSLVALRGGRDEQFF
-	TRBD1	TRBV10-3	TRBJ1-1	TGTGCCACTGGGACAGGGCTCACTGAAGCTTTCTTT	CATGTGLTEAFF
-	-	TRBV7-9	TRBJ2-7	TGTGCCAGCAGTACCCTCGCGCCACTCTACGAGCAGTACTTC	CASSTLAPLYEQYF
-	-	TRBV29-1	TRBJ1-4	TGCAGCGTTGGGGCAGATTTTAGTGAAAAACTGTTTTTT	CSVGADFSEKLFF
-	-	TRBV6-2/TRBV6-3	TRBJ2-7	TGTGCCAGCAGTTACCAAACCGGGGTGTTGGACGAGCAGTACTTC	CASSYQTGVLDEQYF
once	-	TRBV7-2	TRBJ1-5	TGTGCCAGCAGCTCCAGACCAGGGGACAATCAGCCCCAGCATTTT	CASSSRPGDNQPQHF
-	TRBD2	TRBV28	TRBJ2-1	TGTGCCAGCCGAACCTCAAGCGGGGGGCGGTACAATGAGCAGTTCTTC	CASRTSSGGRYNEQFF
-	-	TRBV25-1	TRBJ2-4	TGTGCCAGCAGTCCCCTAGGGGGGGAGCAAAACATTCAGTACTTC	CASSPLGGEQNIQYF
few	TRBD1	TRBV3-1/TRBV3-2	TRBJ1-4	TGTGCCAGCAGCCACCAAGCAAAACAGGGGGCCGATGAAAAACTGTTTTTT	CASSHQAKQGADEKLFF
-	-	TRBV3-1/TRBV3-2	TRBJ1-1	TGTGCCAGCAGCCAAGGTGTGGACTCCGAAGCTTTCTTT	CASSQGVDSEAFF
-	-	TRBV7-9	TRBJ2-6	TGTGCCAGCAGCCGGCCTAGGGGGTCGAGTGGGGCCAACGTCCTGACTTTC	CASSRPRGSSGANVLTF